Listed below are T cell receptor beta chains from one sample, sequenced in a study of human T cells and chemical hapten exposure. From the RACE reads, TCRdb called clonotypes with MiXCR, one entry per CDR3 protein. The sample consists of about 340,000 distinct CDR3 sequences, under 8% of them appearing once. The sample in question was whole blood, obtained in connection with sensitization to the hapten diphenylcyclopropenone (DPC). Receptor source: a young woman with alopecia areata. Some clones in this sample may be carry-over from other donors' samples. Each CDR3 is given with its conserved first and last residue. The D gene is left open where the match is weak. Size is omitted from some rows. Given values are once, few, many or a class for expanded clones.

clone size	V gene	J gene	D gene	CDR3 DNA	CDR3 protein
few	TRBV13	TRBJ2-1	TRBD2	TGTGCCAGCAGCTTAGATGCTAGCGGGGCTATACTACAATACAATGAGCAGTTCTTC	CASSLDASGAILQYNEQFF
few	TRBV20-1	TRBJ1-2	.	TGCAGTGCTAGAGTGGATAACTATGGCTACACCTTC	CSARVDNYGYTF
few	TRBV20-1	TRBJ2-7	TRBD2	TGCAGTGCTAGAGAAGGGAGGGAAGAAGGGCAGTACTTC	CSAREGREEGQYF
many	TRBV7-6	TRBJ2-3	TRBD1	TGTGCCAGCAGCTTAGTCACAGGGGTGCCAGATACGCAGTATTTT	CASSLVTGVPDTQYF
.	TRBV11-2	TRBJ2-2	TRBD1	TGTGCCAGCAGGATACTTACAGGGGGGAACACCGGGGAGCTGTTTTTT	CASRILTGGNTGELFF
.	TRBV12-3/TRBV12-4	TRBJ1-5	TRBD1	TGTGCCAGCAGTAGAGACAGGGCCTCCCAGCATTTT	CASSRDRASQHF
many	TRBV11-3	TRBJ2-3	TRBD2	TGTGCCAGCAGCTTAGGGACTAGCGGACGCACAGATACGCAGTATTTT	CASSLGTSGRTDTQYF
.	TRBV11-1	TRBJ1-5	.	TGTGCCAGCAGCTTATCTCCGCACAGGCATTGGGCTCAGCCCCAGCATTTT	CASSLSPHRHWAQPQHF
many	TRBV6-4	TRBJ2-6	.	TGTGCCAGCAGTGAGCTCCCCGGGGATGGGGCCAACGTCCTGACTTTC	CASSELPGDGANVLTF
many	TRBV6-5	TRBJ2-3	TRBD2	TGTGCCAGCAGAGGACTAGCGGGGAGTAGCACAGATACGCAGTATTTT	CASRGLAGSSTDTQYF
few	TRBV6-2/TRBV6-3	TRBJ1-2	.	TGTGCCAGCAGTTCATACGGGAGTGGCTACACCTTC	CASSSYGSGYTF
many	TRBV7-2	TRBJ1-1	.	TGTGCCAGCAGCTTAGTCGGCGGGGTCAAGTCCACTGAAGCTTTCTTT	CASSLVGGVKSTEAFF
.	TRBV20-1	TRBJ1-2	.	TGCAGTGCTCCCCGACCGGGGGAACCCGTCTATGGCTACACCTTC	CSAPRPGEPVYGYTF
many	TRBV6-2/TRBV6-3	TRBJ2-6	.	TGTGCCAGCACCTACTCACGGCACGTCCTGACTTTC	CASTYSRHVLTF
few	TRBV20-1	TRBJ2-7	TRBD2	TGCAGTGCTGTAAGCGGGACTAGCGGAACCTACGAGCAGTACTTC	CSAVSGTSGTYEQYF
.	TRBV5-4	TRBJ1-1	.	TGTGCCAGCAGCCGGAGGGCGGACACTGAAGCTTTCTTT	CASSRRADTEAFF
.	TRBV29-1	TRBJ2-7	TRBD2	TGCAGCGTTGAAGAGAGGCGGGGGGCCGAGCAGTACTTC	CSVEERRGAEQYF
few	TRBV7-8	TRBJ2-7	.	TGTGCCAGCAGCTTAGGAACGGGGGCGGGGGCCCACGAGCAGTACTTC	CASSLGTGAGAHEQYF
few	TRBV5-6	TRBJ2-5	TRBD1	TGTGCCAGCAGCTTGATAGGGGACAGGCACGAGACCCAGTACTTC	CASSLIGDRHETQYF
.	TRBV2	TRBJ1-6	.	TGTGCCAGCAGCCTTGGGGAGACAGAAGGGCATTCACCCCTCCACTTT	CASSLGETEGHSPLHF
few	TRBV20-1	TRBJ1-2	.	TGCAGTGCAAGGACCGTTGAGGGGTATGGCTACACCTTC	CSARTVEGYGYTF
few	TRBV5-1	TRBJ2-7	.	TGCGCCAGCAGCCCCCTCGTGACGTCCGGCTACGAGCAGTACTTC	CASSPLVTSGYEQYF
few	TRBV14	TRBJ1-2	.	TGTGCCAGCAGCCCCCGAAGGACGGTGGGTGGTTATGGCTACACCTTC	CASSPRRTVGGYGYTF
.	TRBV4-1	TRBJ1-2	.	TGCGCCAGCAGCCAAGAGGGACGCCCGGATCTCTATGGCTACACCTTC	CASSQEGRPDLYGYTF
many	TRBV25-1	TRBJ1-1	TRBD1	TGTGCCAGCAGTGAAGGGACAGGGAGTTGGACTGAAGCTTTCTTT	CASSEGTGSWTEAFF
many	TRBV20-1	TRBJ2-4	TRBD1	TGCAGTGCTAGGGACAGGAACAAAAACATTCAGTACTTC	CSARDRNKNIQYF
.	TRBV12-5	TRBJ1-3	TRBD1	TGTGCTAGTGGTTTGGTTCAAGGGACAGCCGGAAACACCATATATTTT	CASGLVQGTAGNTIYF
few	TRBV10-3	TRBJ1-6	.	TGTGCCATCAGCCCGACAGACGATTCACCCCTCCACTTT	CAISPTDDSPLHF
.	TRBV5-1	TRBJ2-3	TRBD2	TGCGCCAGCAGCTTGTCGGCCGGGGGGGACGCAGATACGCAGTATTTT	CASSLSAGGDADTQYF
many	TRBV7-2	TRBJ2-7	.	TGTGCCAGCAGCTTAGACAGGGTACACTACGAGCAGTACTTC	CASSLDRVHYEQYF
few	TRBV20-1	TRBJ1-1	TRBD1	TGCAGTGCTAGGTCGCGGGACAGAGAACTAGAAGCTTTCTTT	CSARSRDRELEAFF
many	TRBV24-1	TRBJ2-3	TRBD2	TGTGCCACCAGTGATCGACTAGCGGGGGGCACAGATACGCAGTATTTT	CATSDRLAGGTDTQYF
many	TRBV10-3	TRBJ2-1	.	TGTGCCATCAGTGCTCCGGGGGAAACAATTAATGAGCAGTTCTTC	CAISAPGETINEQFF
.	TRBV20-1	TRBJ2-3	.	TGCAGTGCTAGTGGGGGGACCTCTGGCACAGATACGCAGTATTTT	CSASGGTSGTDTQYF
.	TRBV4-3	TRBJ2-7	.	TGCGCCAGCAGCCAAACCTCTAGCGCCAGCTACGAGCAGTACTTC	CASSQTSSASYEQYF
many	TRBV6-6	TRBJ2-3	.	TGTGCCAGCAGTCATGAAGACAGGTTCGTTTCAGATACGCAGTATTTT	CASSHEDRFVSDTQYF
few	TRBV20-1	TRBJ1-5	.	TGCAGTGCTCGAGGGATCAATCAGCCCCAGCATTTT	CSARGINQPQHF
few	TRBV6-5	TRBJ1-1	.	TGTGCCAGCAGTTACTCTGGGCTGGTAAGGACTGAAGCTTTCTTT	CASSYSGLVRTEAFF
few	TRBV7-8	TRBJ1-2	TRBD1	TGTGCCAGCAGCCGGACAGGTCTTGATGGCTACACCTTC	CASSRTGLDGYTF
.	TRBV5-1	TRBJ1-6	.	TGCGCCAGCAGCTTTCAGGGAAGCTCCTATAATTCACCCCTCCACTTT	CASSFQGSSYNSPLHF
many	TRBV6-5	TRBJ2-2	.	TGTGCCAGCAGACAAGAGATCACCGGGGAGCTGTTTTTT	CASRQEITGELFF
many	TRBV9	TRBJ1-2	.	TGTGCCAGCAGGCGAGGGACGGGAGGTAACTATGGCTACACCTTC	CASRRGTGGNYGYTF
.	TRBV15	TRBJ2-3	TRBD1	TGTGCCACCAGCAGGGCTCCGGGACAGTTTGTAGATACGCAGTATTTT	CATSRAPGQFVDTQYF
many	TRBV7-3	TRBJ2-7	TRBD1	TGTGCCAGCAGCCTCGACAGGGGACTCCAGTACTTC	CASSLDRGLQYF
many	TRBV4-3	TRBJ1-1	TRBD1	TGCGCCAGCAGCACAGGGGGAGACGTTGGTACTGAAGCTTTCTTT	CASSTGGDVGTEAFF